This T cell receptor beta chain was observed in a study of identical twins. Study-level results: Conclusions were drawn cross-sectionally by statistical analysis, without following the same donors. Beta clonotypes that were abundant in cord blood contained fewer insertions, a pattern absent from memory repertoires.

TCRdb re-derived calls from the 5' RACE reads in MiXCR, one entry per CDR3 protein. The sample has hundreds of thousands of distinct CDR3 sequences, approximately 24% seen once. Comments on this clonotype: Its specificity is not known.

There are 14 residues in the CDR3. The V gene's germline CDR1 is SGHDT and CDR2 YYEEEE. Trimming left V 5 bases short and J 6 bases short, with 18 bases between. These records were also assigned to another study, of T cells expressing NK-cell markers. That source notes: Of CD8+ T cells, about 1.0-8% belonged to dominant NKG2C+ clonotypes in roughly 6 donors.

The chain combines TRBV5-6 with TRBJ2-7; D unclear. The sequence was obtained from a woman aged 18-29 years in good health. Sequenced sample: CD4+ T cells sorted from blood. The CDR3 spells CASSNPEPSGEQYF. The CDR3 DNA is TGTGCCAGCAGTAATCCCGAGCCTTCTGGCGAGCAGTACTTC.